This T cell receptor beta chain derives from a study of identical twins (dated by TCRdb to the mid-2010s). Regarding the complete study: To test whether fetal clonotypes persist, the study used deep sequencing on TCR alpha and beta repertoires from monozygotic twins, unrelated adults of various ages, and cord blood. Replicate twin experiments were performed at different times using different library preparation protocols to rule out contamination.

Study-level results and caveats: Abundant cord blood beta clonotypes carried fewer insertions; young adult naive repertoires showed a weaker similar trend, while memory repertoires showed none. Compared with coincidental sharing between unrelated individuals, an excess of low generation-probability sequences was observed among out-of-frame TCR alpha sequences shared between twins. Recombination models systematically underestimated out-of-frame TCR alpha sharing in monozygotic twins but agreed with sharing between unrelated individuals. Conclusions relied on cross-sectional statistical analysis, since the same donors could not be followed over many years. Zero-insertion analyses could be partly confounded by invariant T cells such as MAIT and iNKT, though diverse VJ usage argued against such confounding for most clonotypes. Excess twin sharing in beta out-of-frame sequences was weaker because fewer shared sequences lowered the signal-to-noise ratio.

All donors were healthy Caucasians. Three pairs of female monozygotic twins, all aged about 18 to 30 years, were included in the twin cohort. The RNA used for TCR libraries was isolated from peripheral blood mononuclear cells. The germline V gene (reference sequence) supplies CDR1 DFQATT and CDR2 SNEGSKA. Counted from cysteine to phenylalanine, this CDR3 has 14 amino acids. Of the read, only the CDR3 DNA is kept; its 42 bases are in frame from base 1. Trimming leaves V shorter by 3 bases and J shorter by 7 bases, with the junction holding 5 bases beyond the gene matches. The library was produced with 5' RACE. Sequenced on an Illumina HiSeq 2000. A universal primer binding site was added through template switching, and the final cDNA carried a unique molecular identifier so that TCR cDNA molecules could be counted accurately. Specific primers in the conserved constant-segment region were used to synthesize first-strand cDNA for the TCR alpha and beta chains. To control for contamination, every cDNA library was double barcoded, receiving both a SMART-Mk sample barcode and Illumina barcodes. TruSeq adapter sequences along with Illumina sample barcodes were introduced in two successive PCR steps. The TCR alpha and beta cDNA libraries were sequenced on the Illumina HiSeq platform using custom primers. In the paper's pipeline: MiGEC was used to process raw reads and extract unique molecular identifiers, and MiXCR was used to find CDR3 positions. For each individual, recombination models were inferred using an EM algorithm with the repgenHMM and IGoR tools. Shared clonotype analysis was performed with the tcR package in R, normalizing sharing by the product of cloneset sizes. To study raw recombination without the effects of thymic and clonal selection, out-of-frame nonproductive sequences were analyzed. The public sequencing data were trimmed at Q25 with fastp and processed into clonotypes with MiXCR by TCRdb, which kept only in-frame beta chains. Entries are consolidated by CDR3 protein sequence, retaining the most common genes and DNA. The V and J calls were determined by TCRdb, not by the authors. This sample has nearly 900,000 distinct CDR3 sequences in its table, and roughly an eighth of those were observed once. Of the sample, about 1.5% falls within the top ten clones.

This clonotype was observed a handful of times. No cognate antigen has been identified for it. Per-nucleotide qualities are absent, and no much larger clonotype sits a single base away. The same data also contributed to another study, on yellow fever vaccine responses in identical twins. The second study, in turn, reports: According to the authors, in identical twins the way T cells responded to vaccination appeared partly convergent and partly personalized. The study precisely tracked vaccine-responding T cell clones in identical twins.

The origin of this receptor is a woman between 18 and 30 years old in good health. Recombination joined TRBV20-1 with TRBJ1-4; 10 central bases correspond to TRBD1. Sequencing was done on a sample of PBMCs. The CDR3 corresponds to CSASFGQGGEKLFF. In nucleotide form, the sequence is TGCAGTGCTAGTTTTGGACAGGGGGGTGAAAAACTGTTTTTT.